What follows is one T cell receptor (beta chain) and its context. The target antigen is unknown. The protocol was immunoSEQ multiplex PCR, while the TCRdb copy is restricted to in-frame clones and leaves out a portion. There are about 150,000 clones in the sample; more than 70% occur only once, and more than 2% lies in the top ten. These data originate in a study of T cell responses to AZD1222 COVID-19 vaccine. Germline V gene lookup returns CDR1 SQVTM and CDR2 ANQGSEA. The CDR3 runs 14 residues. The V gene end was trimmed by 7 bases and the J gene end by 12 bases; junction bases not matched to a gene: 18. General study results and limits: White British ancestry dominated among donors, who included more females, and clonal diversity was possibly underestimated. Baseline testing showed seropositivity in only a handful of AZD1222 recipients. It was only after the peak T cell response that any repertoires were sampled. The breadth and depth of Spike-specific TCRs increased once two AZD1222 doses had been given.

The gene calls are TRBV29-1 and TRBJ1-2, with 9 bases identical to TRBD1. The receptor comes from an adult in good health. The material sequenced was peripheral blood, taken on day 0 of AZD1222 vaccination. CDR3 coding DNA: TGCAGCGCCGGAGGGGGACAGGGAGGCTTGTTCGACACCTTC. The encoded protein is CSAGGGQGGLFDTF.